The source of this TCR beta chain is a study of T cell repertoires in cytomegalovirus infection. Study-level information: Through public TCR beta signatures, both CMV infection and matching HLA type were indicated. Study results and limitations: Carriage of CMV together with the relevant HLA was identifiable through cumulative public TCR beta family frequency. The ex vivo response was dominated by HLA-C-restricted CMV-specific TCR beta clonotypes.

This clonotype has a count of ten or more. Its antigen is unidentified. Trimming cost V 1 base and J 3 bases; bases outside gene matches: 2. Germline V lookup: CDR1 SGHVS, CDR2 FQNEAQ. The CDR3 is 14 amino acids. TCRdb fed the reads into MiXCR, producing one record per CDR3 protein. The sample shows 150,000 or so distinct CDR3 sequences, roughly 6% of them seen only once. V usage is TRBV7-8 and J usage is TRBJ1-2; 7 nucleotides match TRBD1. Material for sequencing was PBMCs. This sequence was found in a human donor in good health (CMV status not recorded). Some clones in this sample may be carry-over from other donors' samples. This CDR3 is CASSLVQGDYGYTF. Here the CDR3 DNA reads TGTGCCAGCAGCTTAGTTCAGGGGGACTATGGCTACACCTTC.